The clone carrying this T cell receptor beta chain has a handful of counts. A single record per CDR3 protein comes from TCRdb applying MiXCR to the RT-PCR reads. The sample holds about 700,000 distinct CDR3 sequences, 14% seen once. This record belongs to a study of response to subunit inactivated influenza vaccine. Germline V gene data show CDR1 as SEHNR and CDR2 as FQNEAQ (reference sequence). The germline V and J ends were trimmed by 4 bases and 1 base, with 6 bases remaining between them. The CDR3 length is 13 residues. The chain uses TRBV7-9 and TRBJ2-3; D gene unclear. Sample: PBMCs from blood, taken around 14 days before vaccination. The sequence was collected from a man aged 50 to 59 who received an inactivated influenza vaccine. In nucleotides, the CDR3 is TGTGCCAGCAGCTCGGCGGGCACAGATACGCAGTATTTT. Protein sequence: CASSSAGTDTQYF.